These 10 T cell receptor beta chains were sequenced from one sample in a study of neurological immune-mediated disorders. TCRdb independently ran MiXCR on the 5' RACE reads; one entry per CDR3 protein. The sample records tens of thousands of distinct CDR3 sequences, around 4% being singletons. The sequenced material came from PBMCs. The receptors were gathered from a man aged 25 to 40 with multiple sclerosis.

This clonotype was observed many times. The chain links TRBV5-1 to TRBJ1-1; no definite D call. CDR3 length equals 18 residues. Trimming pared 5 bases from V and 0 bases from J, leaving 23 bases between. Germline CDR1 SGHRS, CDR2 YFSETQ. CDR3 in amino acids: CASRIGWQATFMNTEAFF. Written as DNA, the CDR3 is TGCGCCAGCAGAATTGGGTGGCAGGCAACCTTCATGAACACTGAAGCTTTCTTT. Full variable domain (remainder filled in from reference TRBV5-1 and TRBJ1-1): KAGVTQTPRYLIKTRGQQVTLSCSPISGHRSVSWYQQTPGQGLQFLFEYFSETQRNKGNFPGRFSGRQFSNSRSEMNVSTLELGDSALYLCASRIGWQATFMNTEAFFGQGTRLTVV.

This chain links TRBV5-1 with TRBJ2-2; 7 nucleotides line up with TRBD2. The germline V gene has CDR1 SGHRS and CDR2 YFSETQ. The ends lost 0 bases at V and 1 base at J; junction bases unmatched: 3. The CDR3 is 16 amino acids. CDR3 in DNA: TGCGCCAGCAGCTTGGCGGTAGCGGGGAACACCGGGGAGCTGTTTTTT. Protein sequence: CASSLAVAGNTGELFF.

This clonotype has only a few counts. J is TRBJ2-5 and V is TRBV2; D assignment may be TRBD1 or TRBD2 (5 bases each). V lost 0 bases, J lost 9 bases, and 5 bases lay in between. The CDR3 consists of 11 residues. The germline gives CDR1 SNHLY, CDR2 FYNNEI. As DNA, the CDR3 is TGTGCCAGCAGTGAAGCGGGGGCCCAGTACTTC. This encodes CASSEAGAQYF.

This clonotype occurred many times. The genes are TRBV20-1 and TRBJ2-4, with D possibly matching TRBD2 (6 bases). The V end was cut by 4 bases, the J end by 8 bases, with 18 bases between. CDR3 length: 14 residues. In germline, CDR1 is DFQATT, CDR2 SNEGSKA (reference sequence). CDR3 coding DNA: TGCAGTGCTACTTCCAGGTCTAGCGTGGACATTCAGTACTTC. Protein: CSATSRSSVDIQYF.

This clonotype has ten or more counts. The chain uses TRBV29-1 and TRBJ2-7, with D possibly being TRBD1 (6 bases). The CDR3 has 15 amino acids. The V end was cut by 0 bases, the J end by 1 base, with 13 bases between. CDR1 is SQVTM, CDR2 ANQGSEA, per germline. The CDR3 loop reads CSVEEAGEMSYEQYF. The CDR3, as DNA: TGCAGCGTTGAAGAGGCAGGGGAGATGTCCTACGAGCAGTACTTC.

This clonotype was observed at least ten times. This rearrangement joins TRBV5-1 to TRBJ1-1; a weak D match, TRBD1 (5 bases). Germline V lookup: CDR1 SGHRS, CDR2 YFSETQ. V shed 0 bases and J shed 2 bases, with 8 bases lying between them. The CDR3 is 14 amino acids. DNA for the CDR3: TGCGCCAGCAGCTTGGGGGACGGTAACACTGAAGCTTTCTTT. Translated, it gives CASSLGDGNTEAFF. The whole variable domain, filled in from reference TRBV5-1 and TRBJ1-1, reads KAGVTQTPRYLIKTRGQQVTLSCSPISGHRSVSWYQQTPGQGLQFLFEYFSETQRNKGNFPGRFSGRQFSNSRSEMNVSTLELGDSALYLCASSLGDGNTEAFFGQGTRLTVV.

This clonotype was detected only a few times. With a much larger clone just one base away, this may be a read error. In this CDR3 the conserved last residue, phenylalanine or tryptophan, is missing, so a read error is likely. V and J are TRBV9 and TRBJ1-2; no definite D call. Trimming cost V 3 bases and J 3 bases, with 6 bases left between them. Germline V gives CDR1 SGDLS, CDR2 YYNGEE. The CDR3 length is 12 residues. The CDR3 is CASSGRDYGYTC. CDR3 DNA sequence: TGTGCCAGCAGCGGGAGAGACTATGGCTACACCTGC.

V gene TRBV11-3 combines with J gene TRBJ1-1; 8 positions agree with TRBD1. In germline, CDR1 is SGHNT, CDR2 YENEEA. The CDR3 has 12 residues. The V and J ends lost 5 bases and 8 bases, in that order; junction bases with no gene match: 4. As DNA, the CDR3 is TGTGCCAGCAGCATCAGGGGGCAGGAAGCTTTCTTT. As protein: CASSIRGQEAFF.

This clonotype was counted ten times or more. The chain's CDR3 is CSAREYNQYNEQFF. The CDR3 DNA sequence: TGCAGTGCTAGAGAGTATAACCAGTACAATGAGCAGTTCTTC. This chain links TRBV20-1 with TRBJ2-1; D remains ambiguous. In germline, CDR1 is DFQATT, CDR2 SNEGSKA (reference sequence). The CDR3 totals 14 residues. Trimming took off 0 bases at V and 4 bases at J, with 10 bases between the two ends.

Concerning this clonotype itself: No conserved phenylalanine or tryptophan ends this CDR3, so it is likely a read error. The chain employs TRBV29-1 and TRBJ1-5, with 7 nucleotides matching TRBD1. Losses at the gene ends were 7 bases for V and 2 bases for J; bases not matched to a gene: 5. The CDR3 consists of 13 residues. Germline V gene lookup returns CDR1 SQVTM and CDR2 ANQGSEA. The CDR3 nucleotides are TGCAGCGCGAGACAGGGTCGCAATCAGCCCCAGCATAAT. Its protein is CSARQGRNQPQHN.